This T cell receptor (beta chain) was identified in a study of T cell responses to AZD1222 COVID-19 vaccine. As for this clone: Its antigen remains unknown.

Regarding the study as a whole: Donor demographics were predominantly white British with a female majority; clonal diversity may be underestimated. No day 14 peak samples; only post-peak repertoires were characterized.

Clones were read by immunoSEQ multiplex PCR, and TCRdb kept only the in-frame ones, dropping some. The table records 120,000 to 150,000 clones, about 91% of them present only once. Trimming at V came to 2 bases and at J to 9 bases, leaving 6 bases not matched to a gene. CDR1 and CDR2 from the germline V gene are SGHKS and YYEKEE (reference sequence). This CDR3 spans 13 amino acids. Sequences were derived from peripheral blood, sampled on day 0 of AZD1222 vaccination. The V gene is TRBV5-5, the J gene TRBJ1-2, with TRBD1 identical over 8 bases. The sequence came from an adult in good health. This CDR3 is CASSFPDRDSYTF. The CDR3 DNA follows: TGTGCCAGCAGCTTTCCGGACAGGGACAGCTACACCTTC.